The TCR beta chain described here comes from a study of CD8 T cells in ankylosing spondylitis. The TCR beta libraries were generated through quantitative 5'-RACE incorporating molecular barcodes. TCRdb itself ran the 5' RACE reads through MiXCR, one entry per CDR3 protein. The sample holds a few hundred thousand distinct CDR3 sequences, about a fifth seen once. Findings of the study overall: Disease-associated clones were reportedly significantly overrepresented in matched ankylosing spondylitis synovial fluid. Prior literature has documented some motif variants in synovial fluid and blood from reactive arthritis. A TCR beta motif made of about 8 highly homologous variants seemed typical of ankylosing spondylitis blood.

The CDR3 runs to 15 residues. Trimming cost V 0 bases and J 1 base, with 9 bases left between them. Germline CDR1 LGHNA, CDR2 YSLEER. For this clonotype: Its antigen is as yet unknown.

This clonotype was obtained from a male donor with ankylosing spondylitis. The J gene is TRBJ1-1, the V gene TRBV4-3; TRBD1 might be the D (6 bases). Material for sequencing was blood, either unsorted or a sorted T cell fraction (not recorded which). The CDR3 here is CASSQDFRGNTEAFF. The CDR3 DNA is TGCGCCAGCAGCCAAGACTTCAGGGGGAACACTGAAGCTTTCTTT.